This T cell receptor beta chain was obtained from a study of neoadjuvant anti-PD-1 for oral cavity cancer. Trimming cost V 0 bases and J 1 base, with 7 bases left between them. This CDR3 has 14 amino acids. CDR1 is SGHRS, CDR2 YFSETQ, per germline. Repertoires were generated with immunoSEQ multiplex PCR, while TCRdb's copy carries only in-frame clones and drops some. Among 65,000 to 70,000 clones listed, around 85% were seen once. Regarding time point: after neoadjuvant nivolumab, at surgical resection. This rearrangement joins TRBV5-1 to TRBJ1-1; D is unclear. The specimen was PBMCs, collected after nivolumab (anti-PD-1) treatment. This TCR was sampled from a person aged 35-79 years with oral cavity squamous cell carcinoma. Written as DNA, the CDR3 is TGCGCCAGCAGCTTGGGGGTGTGGAACACTGAAGCTTTCTTT. Protein product: CASSLGVWNTEAFF.